The subject of this entry is one TCR beta chain. As yet, its antigen is unknown. These data originate in a study of T cell clusters in autoimmune cytopenias. One tube held mixed TRB-A and TRB-B primer pools for touch-down PCR. TCRdb re-analyzed the multiplex PCR reads; it lists each CDR3 protein once, without DNA. The table for this sample gives thousands of distinct CDR3 sequences. CDR3 length: 14 amino acids. CDR1 is MNHEY and CDR2 is SVGEGT in the germline V gene. About 39,000 genome equivalents of blood DNA were amplified for TRB. Study results and caveats: Healthy donors had roughly 2.9-fold more exclusive TRB clusters than active autoimmune hepatitis patients. TRB repertoire shifts in secondary cytopenia and chronic lymphocytic leukemia mostly reflected lymphoma, not autoimmunity.

The sequence came from a human donor with an autoimmune cytopenia or autoimmune hepatitis (not recorded which). Sequencing was performed on peripheral blood. The chain links TRBV6-2 or TRBV6-3 to TRBJ1-1; TCRdb's assignment of TRBD1 cannot be checked, as there is no DNA. This CDR3 is CASSYFMGGAEAFF.